This TCR beta chain stems from a study of shared clonotypes between healthy human individuals (TCRdb year 2020). Study-wide context: A couple of women and three men aged 18 to 49 years were included in the cohort. For each donor, CD4 naive and CD4 memory were each run on three plates, CD8 naive on two plates, and CD8 memory on one plate. To increase sequencing depth and limit assay-specific biases, TCR repertoire library preparation and sequencing were carried out by different laboratories using diverse techniques. Leukapheresis yielded between about 0.85 and 9.5 billion PBMCs per donor. To estimate repertoire size and how much clonotypes are shared between individuals, the study performed deep sequencing of blood TCR repertoires from 4 to 6 healthy adults.

General conclusions and limits of the study: Compared with non-shared clonotypes, the clonotypes found in all four sorted-subset donors had higher generation probabilities. Sharing across a few donors was observed for around 5% of naive CD4, less than 4% of naive CD8, roughly 2.4% of memory CD4, and less than 0.45% of memory CD8 clonotypes. Estimated clonotype richness was generally larger for naive than for memory subsets. Incomplete sequencing was indicated by rarefaction of sorted-subset datasets, despite the large sequencing depth. Sampling was limited to blood, and TCR repertoires in tissue likely differ from TCR repertoires in blood. The genetic and exposure-history diversity represented was limited by the small number of donors. Based on pairwise subsampling, the degree of clonotype sharing among donors was expected to be affected by sequencing depth.

In the germline V gene (reference sequence), CDR1 corresponds to SEHNR and CDR2 to FQNEAQ. The CDR3 goes from the cysteine to the phenylalanine over 16 residues. The retained sequence is limited to the CDR3, 48 bases, with the frame set at the first base. Trimming accounts for 0 bases at V and 1 base at J, while the number of junction bases matched to no gene is 3. Healthy HIV-negative adults with no recently reported acute infections or vaccinations were included as donors. Every donor was a Caucasian adult residing in Nashville, Tennessee, USA. CD4+ T cells were enriched through magnetic negative selection, after which naive cells were positively selected on CD45RA and the remaining negative fraction served as the memory subset. After blood collection by leukapheresis, PBMCs were isolated using Ficoll-Histopaque density gradient centrifugation and then cryopreserved in the vapor phase of liquid nitrogen. Analytical flow cytometry was used to check the purity and quantity of every magnetically sorted T cell population. Each sorted fraction had its genomic DNA isolated and then quantified by UV absorbance on a Nanodrop 2000c.

Comments on this clone: Its antigen specificity is not known. The input lacks base qualities; no much larger clone sits a single base away.

Using the deep immunoSEQ assay, multiplex PCR amplified TCR CDR3 regions from genomic DNA. Extracted genomic DNA from each cell subset was distributed evenly across all wells of several immunoSEQ 96-well plates, and each plate was treated as a replicate. For sorted subsets, each replicate PCR was loaded with about 0.2 ug genomic DNA, equivalent to 30,000 or so T cell genomes. Purified libraries were measured with a Qubit 3.0 fluorometer, size-checked on a Bioanalyzer 2100, and measured again with the KAPA Library Quantification kit. A separate single-read 150-cycle Illumina NextSeq 550 flow cell was used to sequence each immunoSEQ 96-well plate. The original pipeline was this. Because the immunoSEQ output held only junctional sequences and lacked quality scores, the filtering could not match the filtering applied to full-length reads. Sequences were annotated with PyIR, a Python wrapper for IgBLAST v1.9, and V/J genes and CDR3 were assigned using IMGT germline references. Reads were filtered out if the reads had weak V/J assignments (E-value above 1e-6), no CDR3, stop codons, out-of-frame junctions, or ambiguous translated residues. V3J clonotypes were defined by identical inferred V gene, J gene, and CDR3 amino acid sequence. Percentage overlap between repertoires was computed as shared unique clonotypes divided by the size of the smaller repertoire. RTK rarefaction, the Chao1 estimator, and Recon v2.1 estimates of unobserved clonotypes were used to assess repertoire richness. Generation probabilities were computed with OLGA for all TCRbeta clonotypes obtained by the gDNA method from a few donors. What TCRdb holds here is the immuneACCESS table cut down to in-frame rearrangements. Part of the clones is not present; checked against another copy, under half of the missing clones reflect an unresolved V gene, and the others are unexplained. D and trimming come from the DNA, and the V and J calls and clone size come from that table. In all, the sample holds 950,000 to 1,100,000 clones, and around 74% of those were seen once. The ten top clones hold roughly 1.4% of the sample.

The chain is encoded by TRBV7-9 joined to TRBJ1-2, with 9 bases aligning to TRBD1. Sequencing was done on a sample of memory CD4+ T cells sorted from blood. The intended sense of this specimen's cell subset or site label: CD45RA-negative fraction. This receptor was obtained from a man aged 18 to 29 in good health. The CDR3 region: CASSLARDRVNYGYTF. The DNA sequence follows: TGTGCCAGCAGCTTAGCGCGGGACAGGGTTAACTATGGCTACACCTTC.